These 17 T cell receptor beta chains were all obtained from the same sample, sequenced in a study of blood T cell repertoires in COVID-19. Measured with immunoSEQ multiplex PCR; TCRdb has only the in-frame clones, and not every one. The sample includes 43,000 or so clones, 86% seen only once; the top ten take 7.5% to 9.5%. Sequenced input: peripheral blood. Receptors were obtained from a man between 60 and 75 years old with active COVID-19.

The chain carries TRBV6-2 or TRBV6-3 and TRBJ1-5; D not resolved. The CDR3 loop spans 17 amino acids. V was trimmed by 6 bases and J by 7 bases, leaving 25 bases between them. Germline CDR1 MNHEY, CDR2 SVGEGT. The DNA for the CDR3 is TGTGCCAGCAGCCCCCTCACACTTAGGTCAGGTGCCCAGCCCCAGCATTTT. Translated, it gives CASSPLTLRSGAQPQHF.

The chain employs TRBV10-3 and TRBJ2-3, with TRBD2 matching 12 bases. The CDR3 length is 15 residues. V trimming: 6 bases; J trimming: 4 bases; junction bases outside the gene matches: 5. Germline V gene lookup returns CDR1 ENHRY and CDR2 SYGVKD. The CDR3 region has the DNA TGTGCCATCAGCCCGGGACTAGCGGGTGCAGATACGCAGTATTTT. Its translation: CAISPGLAGADTQYF.

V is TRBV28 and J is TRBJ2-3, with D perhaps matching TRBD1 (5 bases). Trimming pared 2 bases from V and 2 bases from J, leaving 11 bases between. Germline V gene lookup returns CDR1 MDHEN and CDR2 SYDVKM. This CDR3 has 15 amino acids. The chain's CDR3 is CASSLNLGLTDTQYF. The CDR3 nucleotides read TGTGCCAGCAGTTTAAACTTGGGGCTCACAGATACGCAGTATTTT. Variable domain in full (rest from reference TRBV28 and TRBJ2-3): DVKVTQSSRYLVKRTGEKVFLECVQDMDHENMFWYRQDPGLGLRLIYFSYDVKMKEKGDIPEGYSVSREKKERFSLILESASTNQTSMYLCASSLNLGLTDTQYFGPGTRLTVL.

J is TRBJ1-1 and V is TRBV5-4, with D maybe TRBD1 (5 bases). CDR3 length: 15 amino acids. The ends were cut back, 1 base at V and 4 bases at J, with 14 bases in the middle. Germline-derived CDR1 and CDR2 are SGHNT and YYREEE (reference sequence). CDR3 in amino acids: CASSLNAGKGTEAFF. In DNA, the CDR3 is TGTGCCAGCAGCTTGAACGCAGGGAAAGGCACTGAAGCTTTCTTT.

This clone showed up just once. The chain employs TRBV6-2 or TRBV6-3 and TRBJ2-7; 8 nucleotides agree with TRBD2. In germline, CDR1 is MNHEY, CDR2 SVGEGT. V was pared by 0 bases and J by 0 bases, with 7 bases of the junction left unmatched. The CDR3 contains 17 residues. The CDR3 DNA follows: TGTGCCAGCAGTTACTCTGGACTAGCCGCCAGCTCCTACGAGCAGTACTTC. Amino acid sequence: CASSYSGLAASSYEQYF.

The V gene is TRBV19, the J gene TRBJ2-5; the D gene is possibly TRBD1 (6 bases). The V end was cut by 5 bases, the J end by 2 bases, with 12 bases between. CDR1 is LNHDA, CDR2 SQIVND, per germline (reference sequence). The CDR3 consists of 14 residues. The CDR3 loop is CASSQGNIQETQYF. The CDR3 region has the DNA TGTGCCAGTAGTCAGGGGAACATACAAGAGACCCAGTACTTC. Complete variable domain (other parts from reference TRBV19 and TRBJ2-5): DGGITQSPKYLFRKEGQNVTLSCEQNLNHDAMYWYRQDPGQGLRLIYYSQIVNDFQKGDIAEGYSVSREKKESFPLTVTSAQKNPTAFYLCASSQGNIQETQYFGPGTRLLVL.

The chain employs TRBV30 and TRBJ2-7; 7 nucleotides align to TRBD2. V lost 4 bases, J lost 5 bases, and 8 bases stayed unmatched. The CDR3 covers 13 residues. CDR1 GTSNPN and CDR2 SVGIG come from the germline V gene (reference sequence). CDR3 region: CAWKLGGPHEQYF. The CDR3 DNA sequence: TGTGCCTGGAAACTGGGAGGGCCCCACGAGCAGTACTTC. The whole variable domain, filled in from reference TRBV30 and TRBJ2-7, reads SQTIHQWPATLVQPVGSPLSLECTVEGTSNPNLYWYRQAAGRGLQLLFYSVGIGQISSEVPQNLSASRPQDRQFILSSKKLLLSDSGFYLCAWKLGGPHEQYFGPGTRLTVT.

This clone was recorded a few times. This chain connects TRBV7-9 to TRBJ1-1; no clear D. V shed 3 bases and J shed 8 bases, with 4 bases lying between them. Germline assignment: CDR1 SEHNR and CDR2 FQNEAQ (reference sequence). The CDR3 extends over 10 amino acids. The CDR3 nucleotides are TGTGCCAGCAGCTTCCCGGAAGCTTTCTTT. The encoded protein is CASSFPEAFF.

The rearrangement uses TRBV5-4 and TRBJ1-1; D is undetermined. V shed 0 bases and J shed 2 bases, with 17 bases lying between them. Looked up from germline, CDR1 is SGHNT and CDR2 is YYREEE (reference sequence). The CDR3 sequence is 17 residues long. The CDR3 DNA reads TGTGCCAGCAGCTTGGCCGTAATGAGAAACTCCAACACTGAAGCTTTCTTT. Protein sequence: CASSLAVMRNSNTEAFF.

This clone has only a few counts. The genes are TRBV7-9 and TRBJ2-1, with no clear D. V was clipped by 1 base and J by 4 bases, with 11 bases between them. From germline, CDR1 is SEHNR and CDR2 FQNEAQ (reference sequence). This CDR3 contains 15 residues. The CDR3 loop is CASSLESGPYNEQFF. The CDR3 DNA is TGTGCCAGCAGCTTAGAATCGGGTCCTTACAATGAGCAGTTCTTC.

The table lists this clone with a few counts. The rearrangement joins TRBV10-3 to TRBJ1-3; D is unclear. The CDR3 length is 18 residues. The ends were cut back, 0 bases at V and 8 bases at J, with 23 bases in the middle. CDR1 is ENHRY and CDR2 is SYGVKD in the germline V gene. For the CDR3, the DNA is TGTGCCATCAGTGAGTCGGGAGGCGACCCTTCGGCCTTATACACCATATATTTT. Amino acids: CAISESGGDPSALYTIYF.

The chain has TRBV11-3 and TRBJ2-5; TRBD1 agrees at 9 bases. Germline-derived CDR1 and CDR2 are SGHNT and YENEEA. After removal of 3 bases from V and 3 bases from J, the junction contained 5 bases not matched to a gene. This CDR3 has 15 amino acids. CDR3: CASSFGTGMEETQYF. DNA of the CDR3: TGTGCCAGCAGCTTTGGGACAGGGATGGAAGAGACCCAGTACTTC. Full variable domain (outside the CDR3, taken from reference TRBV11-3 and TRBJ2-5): EAGVVQSPRYKIIEKKQPVAFWCNPISGHNTLYWYLQNLGQGPELLIRYENEEAVDDSQLPKDRFSAERLKGVDSTLKIQPAELGDSAVYLCASSFGTGMEETQYFGPGTRLLVL.

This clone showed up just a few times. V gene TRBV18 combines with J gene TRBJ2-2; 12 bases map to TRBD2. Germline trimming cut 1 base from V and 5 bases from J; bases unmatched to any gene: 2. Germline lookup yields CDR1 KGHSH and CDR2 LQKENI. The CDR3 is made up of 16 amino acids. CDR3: CASSPLLAGGTGELFF. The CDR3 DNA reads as TGTGCCAGCTCACCACTGCTAGCGGGAGGGACCGGGGAGCTGTTTTTT.

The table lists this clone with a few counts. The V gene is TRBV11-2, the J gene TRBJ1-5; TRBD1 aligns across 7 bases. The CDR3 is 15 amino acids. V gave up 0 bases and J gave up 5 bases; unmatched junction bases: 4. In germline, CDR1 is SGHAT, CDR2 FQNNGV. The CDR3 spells CASSLDPTGYQPQHF. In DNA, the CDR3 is TGTGCCAGCAGCTTAGACCCGACAGGGTATCAGCCCCAGCATTTT. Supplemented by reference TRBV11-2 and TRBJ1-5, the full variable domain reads EAGVAQSPRYKIIEKRQSVAFWCNPISGHATLYWYQQILGQGPKLLIQFQNNGVVDDSQLPKDRFSAERLKGVDSTLKIQPAKLEDSAVYLCASSLDPTGYQPQHFGDGTRLSIL.

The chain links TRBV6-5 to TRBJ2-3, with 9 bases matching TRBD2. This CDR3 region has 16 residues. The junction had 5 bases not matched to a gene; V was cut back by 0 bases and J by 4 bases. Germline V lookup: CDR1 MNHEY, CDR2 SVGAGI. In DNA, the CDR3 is TGTGCCAGCAGTTACTCGGCTAGCGGGGCACCAGATACGCAGTATTTT. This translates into CASSYSASGAPDTQYF.

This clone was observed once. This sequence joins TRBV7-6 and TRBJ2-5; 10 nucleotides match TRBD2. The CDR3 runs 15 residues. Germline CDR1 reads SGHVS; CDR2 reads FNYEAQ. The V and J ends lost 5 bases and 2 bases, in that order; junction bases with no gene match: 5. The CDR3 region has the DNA TGTGCCAGCAGCCCAGCGGGGGGGGCGCAAGAGACCCAGTACTTC. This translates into CASSPAGGAQETQYF.

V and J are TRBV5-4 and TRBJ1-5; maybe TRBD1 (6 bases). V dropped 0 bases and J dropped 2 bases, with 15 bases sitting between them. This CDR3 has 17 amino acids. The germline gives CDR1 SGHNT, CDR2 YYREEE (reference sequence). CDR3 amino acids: CASSLGPGQGRNQPQHF. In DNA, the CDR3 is TGTGCCAGCAGCTTGGGCCCGGGACAAGGCCGCAATCAGCCCCAGCATTTT.